These 5 T cell receptor beta chains originate from one sample sequenced in a study of neurological immune-mediated disorders. A single record per CDR3 protein comes from TCRdb applying MiXCR to the 5' RACE reads. The table has tens of thousands of distinct CDR3 sequences, about 14% seen once. Material for sequencing was PBMCs. The receptors originated from a woman aged 45-65 years in good health.

At least ten counts were recorded for this clonotype. The chain employs TRBV5-1 and TRBJ1-2; D is undetermined. The CDR3 extends over 14 amino acids. Trimming left V 0 bases short and J 4 bases short, with 10 bases between. The germline CDR1 and CDR2 sequences are SGHRS and YFSETQ. The CDR3 DNA follows: TGCGCCAGCAGCTTGGGCCTGTCGGGCTATGGCTACACCTTC. Translated, it gives CASSLGLSGYGYTF. Based on the CDR3 plus reference TRBV5-1 and TRBJ1-2, the full variable domain is KAGVTQTPRYLIKTRGQQVTLSCSPISGHRSVSWYQQTPGQGLQFLFEYFSETQRNKGNFPGRFSGRQFSNSRSEMNVSTLELGDSALYLCASSLGLSGYGYTFGSGTRLTVV.

In this sample, this clonotype turned up many times. The V and J genes are TRBV3-1 and TRBJ2-7, with unresolved D. The CDR3 has 13 amino acids. V lost 0 bases and J 4 bases, leaving 7 bases between the germline ends. Per the germline V gene, CDR1 is LGHDT and CDR2 is YNNKEL (reference sequence). CDR3 amino acids: CASSQDLKYEQYF. The CDR3 bases are TGTGCCAGCAGCCAAGATCTGAAGTACGAGCAGTACTTC.

This clonotype has ten or more counts. The V gene is TRBV12-3 or TRBV12-4, the J gene TRBJ2-3; D is uncertain. The CDR3 has 15 residues. The V end was cut by 5 bases, the J end by 1 base, with 13 bases between. The DNA for the CDR3 is TGTGCCAGCAGTCCCCCCAATTTTCGCACAGATACGCAGTATTTT. Amino acids: CASSPPNFRTDTQYF.

The V and J genes are TRBV12-3 or TRBV12-4 and TRBJ1-4; 10 bases are shared with TRBD1. The CDR3 is made up of 15 amino acids. J gave up 8 bases and V 6 bases, and 9 bases lay outside the gene matches. The CDR3 protein is CASSGQGVGGEKLFF. CDR3 nucleotides: TGTGCCAGCAGCGGACAGGGGGTCGGGGGGGAAAAACTGTTTTTT.

This clonotype has just a few counts. The V gene is TRBV20-1, the J gene TRBJ2-7, with D possibly matching TRBD2 (5 bases). The CDR3 totals 12 residues. Trimming pared 6 bases from V and 6 bases from J, leaving 15 bases between. Germline assignment: CDR1 DFQATT and CDR2 SNEGSKA (reference sequence). The CDR3 protein is CSALPGWGEQYF. In nucleotides, the CDR3 is TGCAGTGCCCTTCCGGGATGGGGCGAGCAGTACTTC.